This T cell receptor (beta chain) was found in a study of blood T cell repertoires in COVID-19. Study context: Sample material is recorded as cDNA or gDNA derived from T cells, B-cell-depleted T cells, or PBMCs.

Germline loops: CDR1 SGHRS, CDR2 YFSETQ. The junction had 5 bases not matched to a gene; V was cut back by 0 bases and J by 4 bases. The CDR3 totals 17 residues. In the source study's methods: For nucleated cells, counts were estimated from reference gene primer amplification. Repertoires were generated with immunoSEQ multiplex PCR, while TCRdb's copy carries only in-frame clones and drops some. That table is the source of V, J and clone size, and D and trimming were worked out from the DNA. Here the sample spans over 45,000 clones, approximately 84% being singletons. The V and J genes are TRBV5-1 and TRBJ2-2, with 11 nucleotides matching TRBD2. The sample taken for sequencing was peripheral blood. The receptor was isolated from a man between 65 and 79 years old with active COVID-19. The CDR3 here is CASSLAPLAGGTGELFF. The DNA of the CDR3 is TGCGCCAGCAGCTTGGCCCCGCTAGCGGGAGGCACCGGGGAGCTGTTTTTT.